This TCR beta chain was observed in a study of early T cells in non-severe SARS-CoV-2 infection. The TCR library protocol attached unique molecular identifiers to the individual cDNA molecules. TCRdb redid the calling of the 5' RACE reads with MiXCR, one entry per CDR3 protein. The repertoire has approximately 30,000 distinct CDR3 sequences, 5.4% of them found once; the top ten carry about 20%. The TCR sequence derives from an adult who was a healthcare worker with PCR-confirmed SARS-CoV-2 infection or an uninfected control (not recorded which). The sequenced sample was whole blood.

CDR3 in DNA: TGCAGTGCCCCCGGGGGGGTCTCAGATACGCAGTATTTT. Protein: CSAPGGVSDTQYF. This sequence joins TRBV20-1 and TRBJ2-3; TRBD2 matches at 8 bases. Trimming removed 6 bases from V and 4 bases from J; junction bases left unmatched: 6. The CDR3 length is 13 residues. From germline, CDR1 is DFQATT and CDR2 SNEGSKA (reference sequence).